This T cell receptor beta chain appears in the sequencing data of a study of control samples from healthy donors and cancer patients (dated by TCRdb to 2020 to 2022). Libraries came from the immunoSEQ multiplex PCR assay. The source is immuneACCESS, and TCRdb retained only in-frame sequences with V and J called. Part of the clones is not carried over; for the studies checked, unresolved V genes explain less than half of this, and the remainder is unexplained. Here the sample has about 140,000 clones; more than 90% occur a single time. The biggest ten clones account for approximately 2.9% of the sample. This clone was seen a few times. Its antigen specificity is not known. Base qualities are not at hand, and no much larger clone is one base apart. The junction shows trimming of 2 bases on V and 4 bases on J, and the gene matches do not reach 4 bases of it. Reading from cysteine to phenylalanine, the CDR3 counts 15 amino acids. This entry keeps only the CDR3 DNA: 45 bases, framed from base 1. In the germline V gene, CDR1 corresponds to WSHSY and CDR2 to SAAADI.

Sequencing was done on a sample of blood. The TCR sequence derives from a man under 40 in good health. The V and J genes are TRBV10-2 and TRBJ1-5, and 8 junction bases match TRBD1. The DNA is TGCGCCAGCAGTGAGGGCGGACAGGGTAATCAGCCCCAGCATTTT. It specifies CASSEGGQGNQPQHF.